This T cell receptor beta chain emerged from a study of blood T cell repertoires in COVID-19. Per the authors' pipeline: Reference gene primer amplification in the assay estimated nucleated cell counts. The data were produced by immunoSEQ multiplex PCR, yet TCRdb's version contains in-frame clones alone and is incomplete. That table is the source of V, J and clone size, and D and trimming were worked out from the DNA. The sample holds roughly 150,000 clones, 80% seen once. Losses at the gene ends were 5 bases for V and 8 bases for J; bases not matched to a gene: 4. Per the germline V gene, CDR1 is SEHNR and CDR2 is FQNEAQ (reference sequence). The CDR3 is 12 residues long. This clone showed up just once.

The rearrangement links TRBV7-9 to TRBJ1-1; 8 nucleotides match TRBD1. This TCR was sampled from a man between 35 and 55 years old who had recovered from COVID-19. The sequencing input was PBMCs or T cells enriched from blood (not recorded which). The CDR3 protein is CASSLGQGEAFF. The CDR3 coding sequence is TGTGCCAGCAGCCTCGGACAGGGAGAAGCTTTCTTT. Together with reference TRBV7-9 and TRBJ1-1, the CDR3 gives the full variable domain: DTGVSQNPRHKITKRGQNVTFRCDPISEHNRLYWYRQTLGQGPEFLTYFQNEAQLEKSRLLSDRFSAERPKGSFSTLEIQRTEQGDSAMYLCASSLGQGEAFFGQGTRLTVV.